This T cell receptor beta chain was found in a study of blood T cells in healthy people across ages. For the study at large: Template switching caught about one barcoded beta molecule for each two T cells. Study results and limitations: Underestimates were what the diversity estimates from one million T cells were considered to be.

Each sample provided at least 6 micrograms of extracted total RNA. This CDR3 spans 12 amino acids. The V end lost 6 bases, the J end lost 11 bases, and 13 bases lay between the germline ends. About this clonotype: The antigen remains undetermined.

A J-beta primer mix and a sample-barcoded 5' primer were used in a second PCR of about 7 to 12 cycles. TCRdb called the 5' RACE reads again in MiXCR, with one record for every CDR3 protein. Of 450,000 to 600,000 distinct CDR3 sequences listed, 27% are singletons. Separately, the same data were catalogued under a study of T cells of mothers and their children. That source adds: The study found thymic selection shapes TCR recombination output similarly in related and unrelated pairs.

The receptor was isolated from a boy aged 2 to 10 in good health. The chain uses TRBV12-3 or TRBV12-4 and TRBJ2-2, with D maybe TRBD2 (7 bases). Specimen: blood. CDR3 bases: TGTGCCAGCAGCGCTCGGGGGGCAGAGCTGTTTTTT. As protein: CASSARGAELFF.